These T cell receptor beta chains were read from a single sample in a study of blood T cell repertoires in COVID-19. Profiling relied on immunoSEQ multiplex PCR, and the TCRdb table lists in-frame clones only, not all of them. The sample gives roughly 80,000 clones, under 85% of which show up once; roughly 9% is in the top ten. Material for sequencing was peripheral blood. These receptor sequences come from a human donor in a cohort sampled during active COVID-19. CDR3s include the opening cysteine and the closing phenylalanine or tryptophan. The D gene is left open where the match is weak. Where a row states a size, it is once, few, many or the class of an expanded clone; other rows omit it.

CDR3 DNA: TGTGCCAGCAGGTGGACATCGCACTCTGGGGCCAACGTCCTGACTTTC
CDR3 protein: CASRWTSHSGANVLTF
clone size: -
V gene: TRBV27
D gene: -
J gene: TRBJ2-6

CDR3 DNA: TGTGCCAGCAGTTCCGACTTTTACAATGAGCAGTTCTTC
CDR3 protein: CASSSDFYNEQFF
clone size: medium-sized
V gene: TRBV5-6
D gene: -
J gene: TRBJ2-1

CDR3 DNA: TGTGCCATAAAGACAGGGACTAGCAATCAGCCCCAGCATTTT
CDR3 protein: CAIKTGTSNQPQHF
clone size: -
V gene: TRBV6-5
D gene: TRBD1
J gene: TRBJ1-5

CDR3 DNA: TGTGCCAGCAGCCAAATTAGCGGGAGCTCGACCGGGGAGCTGTTTTTT
CDR3 protein: CASSQISGSSTGELFF
clone size: -
V gene: TRBV3-1/TRBV3-2
D gene: TRBD2
J gene: TRBJ2-2

CDR3 DNA: TGTGCCAGCAGCTTAGAGGCGGGCCAGGGGAAGGGGGACACCGGGGAGCTGTTTTTT
CDR3 protein: CASSLEAGQGKGDTGELFF
clone size: -
V gene: TRBV11-2
D gene: -
J gene: TRBJ2-2

CDR3 DNA: TGTGCCAGCAGTTACTCGACAGTGGGGTCCTACAATGAGCAGTTCTTC
CDR3 protein: CASSYSTVGSYNEQFF
clone size: -
V gene: TRBV6-5
D gene: -
J gene: TRBJ2-1

CDR3 DNA: TGTGCCAGCAGCACAAGACAGGGGATGGATGAAAAACTGTTTTTT
CDR3 protein: CASSTRQGMDEKLFF
clone size: -
V gene: TRBV3-1/TRBV3-2
D gene: TRBD1
J gene: TRBJ1-4

CDR3 DNA: TGCAGCGTTGGACAGGCTAGCAATCAGCCCCAGCATTTT
CDR3 protein: CSVGQASNQPQHF
clone size: -
V gene: TRBV29-1
D gene: -
J gene: TRBJ1-5

CDR3 DNA: TGTGCCAGCACCCCCCCCACGGGAGGCACAGATACGCAGTATTTT
CDR3 protein: CASTPPTGGTDTQYF
clone size: -
V gene: TRBV6-5
D gene: -
J gene: TRBJ2-3

CDR3 DNA: TGTGCCAGTAGCTCGACAGGGGGTCAGCCCCAGCATTTT
CDR3 protein: CASSSTGGQPQHF
clone size: -
V gene: TRBV19
D gene: TRBD1
J gene: TRBJ1-5

CDR3 DNA: TGTGCCAGCACGGGACAGGGGGCATCCTACGAGCAGTACTTC
CDR3 protein: CASTGQGASYEQYF
clone size: few
V gene: TRBV7-9
D gene: TRBD1
J gene: TRBJ2-7

CDR3 DNA: TGTGCCACCAGCAGTGTGACAGGTAGAGGGACTGAAGCTTTCTTT
CDR3 protein: CATSSVTGRGTEAFF
clone size: -
V gene: TRBV15
D gene: -
J gene: TRBJ1-1

CDR3 DNA: TGTGCCTGCCACTTATTGACAGGGAACCAGCCCCAGCATTTT
CDR3 protein: CACHLLTGNQPQHF
clone size: few
V gene: TRBV6-5
D gene: TRBD1
J gene: TRBJ1-5

CDR3 DNA: TGTGCCAGCAGCCAAGACCGAGGGGGCTTTGGAGGCTACACCTTC
CDR3 protein: CASSQDRGGFGGYTF
clone size: -
V gene: TRBV3-1/TRBV3-2
D gene: TRBD1
J gene: TRBJ1-2

CDR3 DNA: TGTGCCATCAGTGAGGGACAGGGGCCCTCTTATGGCTACACCTTC
CDR3 protein: CAISEGQGPSYGYTF
clone size: -
V gene: TRBV10-3
D gene: TRBD1
J gene: TRBJ1-2

CDR3 DNA: TGCGCCAGCAGCTTGTCTACAGACCAGCCCCAGCATTTT
CDR3 protein: CASSLSTDQPQHF
clone size: -
V gene: TRBV5-1
D gene: -
J gene: TRBJ1-5

CDR3 DNA: TGTGCCAGCAGCGTAGTCCCGGAGGGGACTGAAGCTTTCTTT
CDR3 protein: CASSVVPEGTEAFF
clone size: -
V gene: TRBV9
D gene: -
J gene: TRBJ1-1

CDR3 DNA: TGTGCCAGCAGTAATCCTTCGAACACTGAAGCTTTCTTT
CDR3 protein: CASSNPSNTEAFF
clone size: -
V gene: TRBV19
D gene: -
J gene: TRBJ1-1

CDR3 DNA: TGTGCCAGCAGCTTCGGGACCGGGGGTCTCTACAATGAGCAGTTCTTC
CDR3 protein: CASSFGTGGLYNEQFF
clone size: few
V gene: TRBV5-6
D gene: -
J gene: TRBJ2-1

CDR3 DNA: TGTGCCATCAGTGAGCCCCAATCGGGAGATGACACCGGGGAGCTGTTTTTT
CDR3 protein: CAISEPQSGDDTGELFF
clone size: -
V gene: TRBV10-3
D gene: -
J gene: TRBJ2-2

CDR3 DNA: TGTGCCAGCAGTGAGGGGCAGGCCAACACCGGGGAGCTGTTTTTT
CDR3 protein: CASSEGQANTGELFF
clone size: -
V gene: TRBV25-1
D gene: -
J gene: TRBJ2-2

CDR3 DNA: TGTGCCAGCAGCTTAGGCGGCGGGTCGGGTGAAAAACTGTTTTTT
CDR3 protein: CASSLGGGSGEKLFF
clone size: -
V gene: TRBV13
D gene: -
J gene: TRBJ1-4

CDR3 DNA: TGTGCCAGCAGCTCCCAGGGAGATACGCAGTATTTT
CDR3 protein: CASSSQGDTQYF
clone size: -
V gene: TRBV13
D gene: -
J gene: TRBJ2-3

CDR3 DNA: TGTGCCAGCAGTTACGACCCTCGGACTAGCGGGGGGGCAGATACGCAGTATTTT
CDR3 protein: CASSYDPRTSGGADTQYF
clone size: -
V gene: TRBV6-2/TRBV6-3
D gene: TRBD2
J gene: TRBJ2-3

CDR3 DNA: TGTGCCAGCAGGGGACAGGAATCCTCCCCTGAAGCTTTCTTT
CDR3 protein: CASRGQESSPEAFF
clone size: -
V gene: TRBV7-9
D gene: TRBD1
J gene: TRBJ1-1

CDR3 DNA: TGCGCCAGCAGCTTGGCGGGACAGAACACTGAAGCTTTCTTT
CDR3 protein: CASSLAGQNTEAFF
clone size: -
V gene: TRBV5-1
D gene: -
J gene: TRBJ1-1

CDR3 DNA: TGTGCCAGTACTGACAGCCCTCGACCCTACAATGAGCAGTTCTTC
CDR3 protein: CASTDSPRPYNEQFF
clone size: -
V gene: TRBV19
D gene: -
J gene: TRBJ2-1

CDR3 DNA: TGTGCCAGCAGCTCCGGGACTAGCGGCTTAAGCTCCTACAATGAGCAGTTCTTC
CDR3 protein: CASSSGTSGLSSYNEQFF
clone size: -
V gene: TRBV7-9
D gene: TRBD2
J gene: TRBJ2-1

CDR3 DNA: TGTGCCAGCAGCCTGTCTTCCCGGGAGCAGTACTTC
CDR3 protein: CASSLSSREQYF
clone size: -
V gene: TRBV28
D gene: -
J gene: TRBJ2-7

CDR3 DNA: TGCGCCAGCAGCTTGGCGGGGGGCCCTGGCACAGATACGCAGTATTTT
CDR3 protein: CASSLAGGPGTDTQYF
clone size: once
V gene: TRBV5-1
D gene: -
J gene: TRBJ2-3

CDR3 DNA: TGTGCCAGCAGCTTGGCAGGCAGAGATGAAAAACTGTTTTTT
CDR3 protein: CASSLAGRDEKLFF
clone size: -
V gene: TRBV5-4
D gene: -
J gene: TRBJ1-4

CDR3 DNA: TGTGCCAGCAGTTTGCTTCGGACAGGGAGGACCTATAATTCACCCCTCCACTTT
CDR3 protein: CASSLLRTGRTYNSPLHF
clone size: -
V gene: TRBV27
D gene: TRBD1
J gene: TRBJ1-6

CDR3 DNA: TGTGCCAGCAGTTCCTCCGGACTAGCGGGGGCCTACGAGCAGTACTTC
CDR3 protein: CASSSSGLAGAYEQYF
clone size: -
V gene: TRBV6-5
D gene: TRBD2
J gene: TRBJ2-7